This TCR beta chain came from a study of T cells in Graves' hyperthyroidism and ophthalmopathy. Note on this clonotype: The antigen is undetermined.

Study findings and constraints: Ophthalmopathy, which appeared later, was predicted by the model a median approximately 6.7 months before onset. Expanded thyroid clonotypes (above 0.001) were mostly also found in blood.

Germline values: CDR1 LNHDA, CDR2 SQIVND (reference sequence). The CDR3 covers 14 residues. Trimming pared 6 bases from V and 9 bases from J, leaving 18 bases between. Using RNA transcripts as the source, TCR beta CDR3 regions were amplified. HTBI primers drove first-round RT-PCR of the TCR CDR3. From the multiplex PCR reads, TCRdb called clonotypes with MiXCR, one entry per CDR3 protein. The sample lists a few hundred thousand distinct CDR3 sequences, 13% to 15% occurring once. The rearrangement links TRBV19 to TRBJ1-3; tentatively, D is TRBD1 (5 bases). The specimen was blood. The receptor's source is an older woman with Graves' ophthalmopathy. CDR3 DNA: TGTGCCAGTAGACACGGGACCGCTCTAAGCACCATATATTTT. This translates into CASRHGTALSTIYF.